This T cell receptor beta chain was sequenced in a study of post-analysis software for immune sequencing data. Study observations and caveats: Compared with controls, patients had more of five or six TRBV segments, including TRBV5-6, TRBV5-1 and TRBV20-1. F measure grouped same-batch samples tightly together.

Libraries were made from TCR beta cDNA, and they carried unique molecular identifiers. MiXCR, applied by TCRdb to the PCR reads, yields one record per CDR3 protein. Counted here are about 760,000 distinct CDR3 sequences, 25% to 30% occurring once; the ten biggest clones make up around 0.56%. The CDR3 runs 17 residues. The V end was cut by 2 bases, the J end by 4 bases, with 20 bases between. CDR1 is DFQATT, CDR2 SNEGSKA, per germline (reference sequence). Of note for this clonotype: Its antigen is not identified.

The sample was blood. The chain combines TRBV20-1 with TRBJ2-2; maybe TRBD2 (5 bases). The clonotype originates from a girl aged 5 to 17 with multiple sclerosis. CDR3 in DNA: TGCAGTGCTAGAATGGCGGGCCCATCAAGTGGCACCGGGGAGCTGTTTTTT. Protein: CSARMAGPSSGTGELFF.